This entry lists 10 T cell receptor beta chains sequenced from one sample in a study of T cell clonotyping in hematopoietic cell transplantation. Repertoires were generated with immunoSEQ multiplex PCR, while TCRdb's copy carries only in-frame clones and drops some. Of tens of thousands of clones listed, 70% to 85% are singletons. The time point: recipient sample about 28 days before transplant, after cytoreduction. The source was peripheral blood mononuclear cells, collected before stem cell transplant. The receptors originated from a woman aged 60-70 years with acute myeloid leukemia. Some clones in this sample may be carry-over from other donors' samples.

The chain uses TRBV5-4 and TRBJ2-7; D not resolved. The V end lost 0 bases, the J end lost 7 bases, and 8 bases lay between the germline ends. CDR1 is SGHNT, CDR2 YYREEE, per germline (reference sequence). This CDR3 contains 12 residues. The CDR3 loop is CASSLDGWEQYF. CDR3 in DNA: TGTGCCAGCAGCTTGGATGGATGGGAGCAGTACTTC.

This clone was observed a single time. This chain joins TRBV2 and TRBJ2-7, with D possibly TRBD2 on 5 matching bases. Trimming pared 7 bases from V and 0 bases from J, leaving 13 bases between. The CDR3 runs 14 residues. CDR1 is SNHLY and CDR2 is FYNNEI in the germline V gene. CDR3 loop: CASTTTGSSYEQYF. The CDR3 DNA reads TGTGCCAGCACCACAACGGGGAGCTCCTACGAGCAGTACTTC.

The V gene is TRBV5-1, the J gene TRBJ1-6, with D maybe TRBD1 (5 bases). Germline values: CDR1 SGHRS, CDR2 YFSETQ. The V and J ends lost 1 base and 7 bases respectively, with 12 bases between them. The CDR3 has 15 residues. The CDR3 DNA is TGCGCCAGCAGCTTGATCCCGGACACGAATTCACCCCTCCACTTT. Protein sequence: CASSLIPDTNSPLHF.

V and J are TRBV7-2 and TRBJ2-5; D unresolved. This CDR3 comprises 14 residues. Trimming removed 5 bases from V and 4 bases from J, with 14 bases in between. The germline gives CDR1 SGHTA, CDR2 FQGNSA. The CDR3 is CASSPGGDLETQYF. The CDR3 coding sequence is TGTGCCAGCAGCCCGGGCGGTGATTTAGAGACCCAGTACTTC. Filled out from reference TRBV7-2 and TRBJ2-5, the complete variable domain reads GAGVSQSPSNKVTEKGKDVELRCDPISGHTALYWYRQSLGQGLEFLIYFQGNSAPDKSGLPSDRFSAERTGGSVSTLTIQRTQQEDSAVYLCASSPGGDLETQYFGPGTRLLVL.

The chain is built from TRBV6-5 and TRBJ2-2, with D unclear. The V gene lost 8 bases and the J gene lost 3 bases, with 13 bases spanning the gap. Germline V gene lookup returns CDR1 MNHEY and CDR2 SVGAGI. CDR3 length equals 14 residues. Here the CDR3 reads CASRPAGDTGELFF. For the CDR3, the DNA is TGTGCCAGCCGACCCGCAGGAGACACCGGGGAGCTGTTTTTT.

This clone has only one observation. This chain connects TRBV28 to TRBJ2-7; a possible D gene is TRBD1 (7 bases). Germline V gene lookup returns CDR1 MDHEN and CDR2 SYDVKM. The CDR3 sequence is 15 residues long. The V gene lost 5 bases and the J gene lost 0 bases, with 14 bases spanning the gap. Here the CDR3 reads CASSPEGATSYEQYF. CDR3 sequence (DNA): TGTGCCAGCAGTCCGGAGGGGGCCACCTCCTACGAGCAGTACTTC.

This clone occurred once. The rearrangement joins TRBV5-3 to TRBJ1-1, with no clear D. TRBV5-3 is labeled an ORF, and its function is uncertain. Deletions cut 0 bases from V and 4 bases from J, with 4 bases between. The CDR3 runs 12 residues. In nucleotides, the CDR3 is TGTGCCAGAAGCTTGGAGGGCACTGAAGCTTTCTTT. Encoded protein: CARSLEGTEAFF.

A few counts support this clone. J is TRBJ2-4 and V is TRBV2; D call uncertain. Germline CDR1 SNHLY, CDR2 FYNNEI. The CDR3 consists of 16 residues. Trimming removed 0 bases at V and 1 base at J, with 10 bases between. The CDR3 sequence is CASSEAAGRAKNIQYF. The CDR3 DNA reads TGTGCCAGCAGTGAAGCCGCCGGGCGGGCCAAAAACATTCAGTACTTC.

The V gene is TRBV7-2, the J gene TRBJ1-1; 7 bases are shared with TRBD1. Germline V CDR1 and CDR2: SGHTA, FQGNSA. CDR3 length: 14 amino acids. The junction had 6 bases not matched to a gene; V was cut back by 5 bases and J by 3 bases. The CDR3 reads CASSQLTGDTEAFF. CDR3 nucleotides: TGTGCCAGCAGCCAGCTAACAGGGGACACTGAAGCTTTCTTT.

The J gene is TRBJ1-3, the V gene TRBV19; perhaps TRBD1 as D (5 bases). Germline V lookup: CDR1 LNHDA, CDR2 SQIVND (reference sequence). The CDR3 runs 17 residues. V was clipped by 3 bases and J by 0 bases, with 15 bases between them. CDR3 sequence: CASSIRGVAISGNTIYF. The CDR3 bases are TGTGCCAGTAGTATTCGAGGGGTGGCCATCTCTGGAAACACCATATATTTT.